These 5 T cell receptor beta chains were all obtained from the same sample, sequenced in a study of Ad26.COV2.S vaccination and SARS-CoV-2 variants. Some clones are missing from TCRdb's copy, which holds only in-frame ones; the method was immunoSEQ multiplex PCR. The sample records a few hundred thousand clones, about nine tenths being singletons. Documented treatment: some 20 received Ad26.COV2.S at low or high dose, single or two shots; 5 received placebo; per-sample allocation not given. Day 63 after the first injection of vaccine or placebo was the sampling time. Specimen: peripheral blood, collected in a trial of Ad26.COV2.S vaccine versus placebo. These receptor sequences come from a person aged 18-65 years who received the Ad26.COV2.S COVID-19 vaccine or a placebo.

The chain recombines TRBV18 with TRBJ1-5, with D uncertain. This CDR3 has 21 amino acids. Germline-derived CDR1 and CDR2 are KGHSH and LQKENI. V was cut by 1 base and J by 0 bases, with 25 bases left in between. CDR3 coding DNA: TGTGCCAGCTCACCACGATCTGTTGCAGGCGCTCGAGGCCTTAGCAATCAGCCCCAGCATTTT. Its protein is CASSPRSVAGARGLSNQPQHF. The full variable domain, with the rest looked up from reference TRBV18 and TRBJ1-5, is NAGVMQNPRHLVRRRGQEARLRCSPMKGHSHVYWYRQLPEEGLKFMVYLQKENIIDESGMPKERFSAEFPKEGPSILRIQQVVRGDSAAYFCASSPRSVAGARGLSNQPQHFGDGTRLSIL.

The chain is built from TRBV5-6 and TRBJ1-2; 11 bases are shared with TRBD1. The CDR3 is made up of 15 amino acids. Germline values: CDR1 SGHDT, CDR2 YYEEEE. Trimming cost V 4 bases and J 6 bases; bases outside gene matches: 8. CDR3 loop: CASSLGTGGLHGYTF. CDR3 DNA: TGTGCCAGCAGCCTGGGGACAGGGGGTCTTCATGGCTACACCTTC.

The CDR3 DNA is TGCAGCGTTGTGGGGCTTTCCCCCACAGATACGCAGTATTTT. It yields the protein CSVVGLSPTDTQYF. The chain couples TRBV29-1 to TRBJ2-3; a weak D match, TRBD1 (5 bases). The germline gives CDR1 SQVTM, CDR2 ANQGSEA. The CDR3 sequence is 14 residues long. Trimming stripped 4 bases from V and 2 bases from J, with 13 bases between.

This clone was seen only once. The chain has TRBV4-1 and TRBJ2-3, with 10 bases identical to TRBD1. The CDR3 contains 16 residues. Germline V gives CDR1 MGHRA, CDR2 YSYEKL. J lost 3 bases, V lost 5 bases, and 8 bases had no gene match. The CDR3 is CASSTRQGAGTDTQYF. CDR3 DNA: TGCGCCAGCAGCACCCGACAGGGGGCAGGAACAGATACGCAGTATTTT.

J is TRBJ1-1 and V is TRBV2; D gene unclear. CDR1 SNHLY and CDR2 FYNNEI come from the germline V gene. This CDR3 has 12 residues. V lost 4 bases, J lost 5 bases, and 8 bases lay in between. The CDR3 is CASSAMDTEAFF. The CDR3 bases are TGTGCCAGCAGTGCAATGGATACTGAAGCTTTCTTT.